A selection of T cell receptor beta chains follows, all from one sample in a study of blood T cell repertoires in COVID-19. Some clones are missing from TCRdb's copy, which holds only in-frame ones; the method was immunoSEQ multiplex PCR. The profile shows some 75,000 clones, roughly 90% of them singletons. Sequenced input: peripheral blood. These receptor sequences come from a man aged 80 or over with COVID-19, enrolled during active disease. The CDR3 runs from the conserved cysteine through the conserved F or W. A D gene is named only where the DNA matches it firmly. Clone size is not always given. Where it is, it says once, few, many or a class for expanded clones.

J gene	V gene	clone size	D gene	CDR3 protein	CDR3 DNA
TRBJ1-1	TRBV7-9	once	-	CASSLEVLGAFF	TGTGCCAGCAGCTTAGAGGTCCTCGGGGCTTTCTTT
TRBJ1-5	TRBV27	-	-	CASSLAGPPPDRFNQPQHF	TGTGCCAGCAGTTTAGCCGGACCCCCCCCTGACAGGTTCAATCAGCCCCAGCATTTT
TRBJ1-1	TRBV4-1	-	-	CASSQGPRDWNTEAFF	TGCGCCAGCAGCCAAGGGCCTAGGGACTGGAACACTGAAGCTTTCTTT
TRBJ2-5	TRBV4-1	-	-	CASSRTLRVEVQETQYF	TGCGCCAGCAGCCGGACGCTCCGTGTGGAGGTTCAAGAGACCCAGTACTTC
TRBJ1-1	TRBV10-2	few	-	CASSEGARTEAFF	TGCGCCAGCAGTGAAGGGGCCCGGACTGAAGCTTTCTTT
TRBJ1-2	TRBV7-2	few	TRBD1	CASSEGTAYGYTF	TGTGCCAGCAGCGAAGGGACAGCCTATGGCTACACCTTC
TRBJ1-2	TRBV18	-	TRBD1	CASSQWDREGYTF	TGTGCCAGCTCACAATGGGACAGAGAGGGCTACACCTTC
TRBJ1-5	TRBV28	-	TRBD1	CASSRRQGADQPQHF	TGTGCCAGCAGTCGACGACAGGGGGCAGATCAGCCCCAGCATTTT
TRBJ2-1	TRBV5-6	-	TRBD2	CASSPDGRAYNEQFF	TGTGCCAGCAGTCCCGACGGGAGGGCCTACAATGAGCAGTTCTTC
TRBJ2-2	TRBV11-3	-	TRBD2	CASSPERSGGPGELFF	TGTGCCAGCAGCCCAGAGCGTAGCGGGGGGCCCGGGGAGCTGTTTTTT
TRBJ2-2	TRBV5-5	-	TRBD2	CASSPGLAGALGLFF	TGTGCCAGCAGCCCCGGACTAGCGGGAGCCCTTGGGCTGTTTTTT
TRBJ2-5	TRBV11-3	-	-	CASSLGGVPQETQYF	TGTGCCAGCAGCTTAGGGGGAGTTCCCCAAGAGACCCAGTACTTC
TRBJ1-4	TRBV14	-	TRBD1	CASSHRQGSTNEKLFF	TGTGCCAGCAGCCACAGACAGGGCTCAACTAATGAAAAACTGTTTTTT
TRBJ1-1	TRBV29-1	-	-	CSVEVGTGGTEAFF	TGCAGCGTTGAAGTGGGGACGGGGGGCACTGAAGCTTTCTTT
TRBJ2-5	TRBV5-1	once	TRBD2	CASSPGGAGSETQYF	TGCGCCAGCAGCCCTGGTGGAGCGGGGAGCGAGACCCAGTACTTC
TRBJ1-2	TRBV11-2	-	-	CASSSAGGDGYTF	TGTGCCAGCAGCTCGGCGGGTGGGGATGGCTACACCTTC
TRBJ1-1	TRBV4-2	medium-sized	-	CASSPSVGANTEAFF	TGTGCCAGCAGCCCGAGCGTTGGCGCGAACACTGAAGCTTTCTTT
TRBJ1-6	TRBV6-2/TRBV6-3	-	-	CASSKPGSYNSPLHF	TGTGCCAGCAGTAAACCAGGGTCTTATAATTCACCCCTCCACTTT
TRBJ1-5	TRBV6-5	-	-	CASRKQAGNQPQHF	TGTGCCAGCAGGAAACAGGCCGGCAATCAGCCCCAGCATTTT
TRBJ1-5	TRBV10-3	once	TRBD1	CASGQGPTNQPQHF	TGTGCCTCGGGACAGGGGCCCACCAATCAGCCCCAGCATTTT
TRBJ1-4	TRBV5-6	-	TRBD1	CASSSLTGEEKLFF	TGTGCCAGCAGCTCCCTCACAGGGGAGGAAAAACTGTTTTTT
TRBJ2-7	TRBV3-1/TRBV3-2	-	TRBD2	CASSLGSGGEQYF	TGTGCCAGCAGCCTTGGCTCGGGAGGCGAGCAGTACTTC
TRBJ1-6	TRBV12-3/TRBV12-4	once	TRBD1	CASTGQGVPPLHF	TGTGCCAGCACGGGACAGGGGGTGCCTCCCCTCCACTTT
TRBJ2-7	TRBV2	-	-	CASRSGLTYEQYF	TGTGCCAGCAGGAGCGGATTGACCTACGAGCAGTACTTC
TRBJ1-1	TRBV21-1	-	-	CASSKEGTGETNTEAFF	TGTGCCAGCAGCAAAGAGGGGACAGGGGAAACTAACACTGAAGCTTTCTTT
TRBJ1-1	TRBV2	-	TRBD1	CATRTGTNTEAFF	TGTGCCACCAGGACAGGGACAAACACTGAAGCTTTCTTT
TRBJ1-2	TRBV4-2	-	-	CASRDGMDGYTF	TGTGCCAGCAGGGACGGGATGGATGGCTACACCTTC
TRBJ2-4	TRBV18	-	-	CASSPGQGGDIQYF	TGTGCCAGCTCCCCCGGACAGGGAGGGGACATTCAGTACTTC
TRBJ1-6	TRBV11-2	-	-	CASSLASPRNSPLHF	TGTGCCAGCAGCTTAGCCTCTCCTAGGAATTCACCCCTCCACTTT
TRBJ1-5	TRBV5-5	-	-	CASSLLSAGSNQPQHF	TGTGCCAGCAGCCTCCTTTCGGCAGGCAGCAATCAGCCCCAGCATTTT
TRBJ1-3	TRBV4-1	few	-	CASSAMRVSGNTIYF	TGCGCCAGCAGCGCCATGCGAGTCTCTGGAAACACCATATATTTT
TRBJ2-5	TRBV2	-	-	CASSEEGAGETQYF	TGTGCCAGCAGTGAAGAAGGGGCAGGGGAGACCCAGTACTTC
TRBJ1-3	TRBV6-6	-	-	CASSYDPRSGNTIYF	TGTGCCAGCAGTTATGACCCGAGGTCCGGAAACACCATATATTTT
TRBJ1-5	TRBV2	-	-	CASSDGRVQPQHF	TGTGCCAGCAGTGATGGGCGGGTTCAGCCCCAGCATTTT
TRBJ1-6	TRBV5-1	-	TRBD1	CASSLGQGHSPLHF	TGCGCCAGCAGCTTGGGACAGGGGCATTCACCCCTCCACTTT
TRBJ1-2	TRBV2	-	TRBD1	CASRPGTGVGYTF	TGTGCCAGCAGGCCCGGGACAGGGGTAGGCTACACCTTC
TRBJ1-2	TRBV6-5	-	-	CASSYSRPQRDGYTF	TGTGCCAGCAGTTACTCGAGACCCCAGAGGGATGGCTACACCTTC
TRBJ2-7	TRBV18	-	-	CASSPTPAGLSEQYF	TGTGCCAGCTCACCCACCCCGGCGGGATTGAGCGAGCAGTACTTC
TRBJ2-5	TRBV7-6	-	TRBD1	CASSLAGQGQETQYF	TGTGCCAGCAGCTTAGCGGGACAGGGCCAAGAGACCCAGTACTTC
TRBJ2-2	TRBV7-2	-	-	CASSFRQGYTGELFF	TGTGCCAGCAGCTTCCGGCAGGGGTACACCGGGGAGCTGTTTTTT